The clone carrying this TCR beta chain occurred many times. Its target is unknown. These data come from a study of T cells in Graves' hyperthyroidism and ophthalmopathy. Background on the study: Peripheral blood collection took place at initial diagnosis, before any treatment. Study-level points and caveats: The blood repertoire included most of the expanded thyroid clonotypes above 0.001.

Diagnosis relied on clinical symptoms, serum thyroxine and TRAb, thyroid ultrasound and orbital computed tomography. This sample holds PBMCs from roughly 10 ml fresh peripheral blood. CDR1 is DFQATT and CDR2 is SNEGSKA in the germline V gene (reference sequence). Trimming removed 1 base from V and 8 bases from J, with 6 bases in between. The CDR3 spans 11 residues. Amplification targeted TCR beta CDR3 regions from RNA transcripts. RT-PCR in the first round (using the HTBI primer set) targeted the TCR CDR3. TCRdb itself ran the multiplex PCR reads through MiXCR, one entry per CDR3 protein. The data show a few hundred thousand distinct CDR3 sequences, with approximately 18% seen just once and 35% to 50% held by the top ten.

The TCR comes from a man aged 18 to 30 with Graves' ophthalmopathy. Input material: blood. The V call is TRBV20-1, the J call TRBJ2-1, with unresolved D. CDR3 DNA sequence: TGCAGTGCTAGAGGTATCGATGAGCAGTTCTTC. Amino acid sequence: CSARGIDEQFF.